These 9 T cell receptor beta chains came from one sample sequenced in a study of T cell clones after liver transplantation. Assay: immunoSEQ multiplex PCR; the TCRdb copy retains only in-frame clones and omits some. The sample records roughly 57,000 clones, 71% being singletons. The sample consisted of CD4+ T cells from blood, taken before liver transplant. These TCRs come from a human donor who received a liver transplant.

This clone has just one count. The V gene is TRBV10-2, the J gene TRBJ2-3; 8 bases fit TRBD2. V gave up 5 bases and J gave up 4 bases; unmatched junction bases: 11. This CDR3 comprises 16 residues. The germline V gene encodes CDR1 WSHSY and CDR2 SAAADI. For the CDR3, the DNA is TGCGCCAGCAGTCCAGGCGGGGGGTCATACCCAGATACGCAGTATTTT. Encoded protein: CASSPGGGSYPDTQYF.

This sequence joins TRBV11-3 and TRBJ2-3, with TRBD1 identical over 8 bases. The CDR3 covers 15 residues. V gave up 4 bases and J gave up 1 base; unmatched junction bases: 4. Germline lookup yields CDR1 SGHNT and CDR2 YENEEA. CDR3 DNA sequence: TGTGCCAGCAGCTCCCGACAGGGGCGCACAGATACGCAGTATTTT. Protein sequence: CASSSRQGRTDTQYF. Drawing the rest from reference TRBV11-3 and TRBJ2-3, the complete variable domain is EAGVVQSPRYKIIEKKQPVAFWCNPISGHNTLYWYLQNLGQGPELLIRYENEEAVDDSQLPKDRFSAERLKGVDSTLKIQPAELGDSAVYLCASSSRQGRTDTQYFGPGTRLTVL.

The chain is built from TRBV5-1 and TRBJ2-1; 7 nucleotides align to TRBD2. Trimming cost V 4 bases and J 4 bases; bases outside gene matches: 14. The CDR3 runs 17 residues. The germline V gene has CDR1 SGHRS and CDR2 YFSETQ. CDR3 in DNA: TGCGCCAGCAGCCCATTCTCTCGCGGGGGATCGTACAATGAGCAGTTCTTC. Translated: CASSPFSRGGSYNEQFF.

The chain has TRBV6-5 and TRBJ2-1, with 8 bases aligning to TRBD1. V was pared by 0 bases and J by 2 bases, with 3 bases of the junction left unmatched. The CDR3 runs 16 residues. CDR1 and CDR2 from the germline V gene are MNHEY and SVGAGI. The CDR3 reads CASSYSGRGPYNEQFF. As DNA, the CDR3 is TGTGCCAGCAGTTACTCAGGCAGGGGGCCCTACAATGAGCAGTTCTTC.

The rearrangement joins TRBV6-1 to TRBJ2-7; TRBD2 matches at 7 bases. V was clipped by 2 bases and J by 1 base; unmatched bases: 5. The CDR3 spans 15 residues. Germline lookup yields CDR1 MNHNS and CDR2 SASEGT. The CDR3 nucleotides read TGTGCCAGCAGTGAACCCGGCGGGGGTTCCTACGAGCAGTACTTC. It encodes CASSEPGGGSYEQYF.

The rearrangement joins TRBV28 to TRBJ1-1; D perhaps matches TRBD1 (6 bases). The CDR3 is 12 residues long. Germline CDR1 MDHEN, CDR2 SYDVKM. Trimming took 3 bases from V and 11 from J, leaving 13 bases between them. CDR3 sequence (DNA): TGTGCCAGCAGTTTGTCGCCAGGGGCGGCTTTCTTT. Translation gives CASSLSPGAAFF. The full variable domain, completed using reference TRBV28 and TRBJ1-1, is DVKVTQSSRYLVKRTGEKVFLECVQDMDHENMFWYRQDPGLGLRLIYFSYDVKMKEKGDIPEGYSVSREKKERFSLILESASTNQTSMYLCASSLSPGAAFFGQGTRLTVV.

This chain connects TRBV6-1 to TRBJ2-1; 15 bases align to TRBD2. Trimming at V came to 5 bases and at J to 9 bases, leaving 5 bases not matched to a gene. Germline-derived CDR1 and CDR2 are MNHNS and SASEGT. The CDR3 is made up of 15 amino acids. In nucleotides, the CDR3 is TGTGCCAGCAGTTCCGGGACTAGCGGGGGGAGTGAGCAGTTCTTC. Protein product: CASSSGTSGGSEQFF.

The rearrangement joins TRBV6-1 to TRBJ2-7; D is perhaps TRBD1 (6 bases). The CDR3 is 15 residues long. Germline V gene data show CDR1 as MNHNS and CDR2 as SASEGT. Trimming removed 5 bases from V and 0 bases from J, with 14 bases in between. CDR3 coding DNA: TGTGCCAGCAGTTTCGGGACAACGATCTCCTACGAGCAGTACTTC. Translation gives CASSFGTTISYEQYF.

The CDR3 region has the DNA TGTGCCAGCAGCTTAGGGGGGCCCAGCTCTGGAAACACCATATATTTT. Residues: CASSLGGPSSGNTIYF. The chain is built from TRBV7-8 and TRBJ1-3; D may be TRBD1 (6 bases). CDR1 is SGHVS, CDR2 FQNEAQ, per germline. Deletions cut 1 base from V and 0 bases from J, with 10 bases between. The CDR3 totals 16 residues.